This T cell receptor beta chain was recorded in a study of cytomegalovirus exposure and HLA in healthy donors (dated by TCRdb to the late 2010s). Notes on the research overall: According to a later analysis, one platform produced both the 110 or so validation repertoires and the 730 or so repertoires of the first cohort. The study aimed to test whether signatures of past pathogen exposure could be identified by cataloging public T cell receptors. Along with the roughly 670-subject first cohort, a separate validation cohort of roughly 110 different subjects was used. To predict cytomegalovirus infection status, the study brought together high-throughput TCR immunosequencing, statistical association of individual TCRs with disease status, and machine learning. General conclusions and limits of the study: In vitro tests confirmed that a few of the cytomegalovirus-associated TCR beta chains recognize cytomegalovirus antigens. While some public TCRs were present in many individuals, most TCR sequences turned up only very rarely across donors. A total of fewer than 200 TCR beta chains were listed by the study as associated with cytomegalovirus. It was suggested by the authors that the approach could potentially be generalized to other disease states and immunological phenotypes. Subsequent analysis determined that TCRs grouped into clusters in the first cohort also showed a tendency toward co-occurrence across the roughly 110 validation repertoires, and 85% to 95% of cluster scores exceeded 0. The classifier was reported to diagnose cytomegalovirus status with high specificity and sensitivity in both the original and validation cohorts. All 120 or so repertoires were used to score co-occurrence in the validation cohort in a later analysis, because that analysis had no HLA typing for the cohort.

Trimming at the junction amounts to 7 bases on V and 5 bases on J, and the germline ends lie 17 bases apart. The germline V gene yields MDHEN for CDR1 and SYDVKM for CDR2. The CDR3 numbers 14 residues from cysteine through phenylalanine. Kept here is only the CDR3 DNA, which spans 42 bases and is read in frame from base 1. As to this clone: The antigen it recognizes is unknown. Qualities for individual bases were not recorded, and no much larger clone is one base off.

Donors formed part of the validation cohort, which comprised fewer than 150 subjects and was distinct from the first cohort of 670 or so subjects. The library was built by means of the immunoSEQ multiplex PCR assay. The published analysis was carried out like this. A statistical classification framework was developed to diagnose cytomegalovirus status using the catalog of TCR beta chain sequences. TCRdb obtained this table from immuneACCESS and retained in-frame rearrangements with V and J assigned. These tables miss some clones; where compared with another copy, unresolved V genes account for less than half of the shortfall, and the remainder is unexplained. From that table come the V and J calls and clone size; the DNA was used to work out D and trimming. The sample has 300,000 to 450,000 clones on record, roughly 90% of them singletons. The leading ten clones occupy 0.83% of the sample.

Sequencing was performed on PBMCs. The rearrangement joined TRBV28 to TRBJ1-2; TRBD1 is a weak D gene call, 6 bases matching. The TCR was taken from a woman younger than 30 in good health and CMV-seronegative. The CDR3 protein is CASTTAGGAYGYTF. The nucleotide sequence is TGTGCCAGCACTACGGCGGGGGGGGCTTATGGCTACACCTTC.